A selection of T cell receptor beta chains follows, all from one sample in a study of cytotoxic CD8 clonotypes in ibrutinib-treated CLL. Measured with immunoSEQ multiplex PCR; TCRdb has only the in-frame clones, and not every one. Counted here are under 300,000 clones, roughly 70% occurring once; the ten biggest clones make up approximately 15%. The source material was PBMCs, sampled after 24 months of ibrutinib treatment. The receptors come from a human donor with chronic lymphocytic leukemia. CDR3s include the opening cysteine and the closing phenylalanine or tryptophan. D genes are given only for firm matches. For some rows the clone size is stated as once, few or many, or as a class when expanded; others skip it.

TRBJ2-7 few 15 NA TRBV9 CASSVGEVTGGEQYF
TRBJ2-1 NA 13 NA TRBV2 CASTDRNHNEQFF
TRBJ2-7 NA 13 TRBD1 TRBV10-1 CASSELSGGEQYF
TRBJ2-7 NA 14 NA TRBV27 CASSSRRGVYEQYF
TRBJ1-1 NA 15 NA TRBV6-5 CASSYAGGFNTEAFF
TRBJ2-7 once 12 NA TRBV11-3 CASSLGQNEQYF
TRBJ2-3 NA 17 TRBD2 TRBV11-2 CASSLGKGTSVADTQYF
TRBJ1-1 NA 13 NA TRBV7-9 CASSLRSMAEAFF
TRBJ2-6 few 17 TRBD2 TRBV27 CASSSRSGRTGANVLTF
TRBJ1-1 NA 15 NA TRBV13 CASSYLGTRKTEAFF
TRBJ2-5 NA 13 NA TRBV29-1 CSVHGWAVETQYF
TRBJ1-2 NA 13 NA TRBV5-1 CASSPDQTYGYTF
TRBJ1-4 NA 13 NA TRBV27 CASSQQVNEKLFF
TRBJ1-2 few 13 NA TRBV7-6 CASSPREDYGYTF
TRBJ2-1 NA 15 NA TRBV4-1 CASSQEVSSSNEQFF
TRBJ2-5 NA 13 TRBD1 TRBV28 CASRTGGQETQYF
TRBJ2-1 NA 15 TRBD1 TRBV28 CASNPDRGYYNEQFF
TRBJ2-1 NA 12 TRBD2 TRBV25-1 CASSSLAGSPFF
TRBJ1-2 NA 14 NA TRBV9 CASSVDLGAYGYTF
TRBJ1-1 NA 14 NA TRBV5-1 CASSLSHMNTEAFF
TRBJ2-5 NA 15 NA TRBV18 CASSPGGEYQETQYF
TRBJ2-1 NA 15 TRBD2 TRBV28 CASSFTSGRTDEQFF
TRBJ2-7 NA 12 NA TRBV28 CASSRAGYEQYF
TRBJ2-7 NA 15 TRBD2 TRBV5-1 CASSSLSGSGYEQYF
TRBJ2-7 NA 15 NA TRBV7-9 CASSLGAGVAYEQYF
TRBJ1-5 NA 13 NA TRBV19 CASRRGGNQPQHF
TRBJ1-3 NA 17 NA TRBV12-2 CASRLSPHRGGGNTIYF
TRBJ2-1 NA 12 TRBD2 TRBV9 CASSVEGTTQFF
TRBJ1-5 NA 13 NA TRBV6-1 CASGGSWNQPQHF
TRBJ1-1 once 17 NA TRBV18 CASSPRQFTTPNTEAFF
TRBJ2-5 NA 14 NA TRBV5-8 CASSFGGRQETQYF
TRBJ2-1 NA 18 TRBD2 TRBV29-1 CSVMGLAGGGGLYNEQFF
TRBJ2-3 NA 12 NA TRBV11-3 CASSLRTDTQYF
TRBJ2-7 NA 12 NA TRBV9 CASSGEGAEQYF
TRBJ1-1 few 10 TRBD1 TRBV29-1 CSVLGQEAFF
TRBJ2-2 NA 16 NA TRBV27 CASSLSWGLDTGELFF
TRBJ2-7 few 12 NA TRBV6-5 CASRGFSYEQYF
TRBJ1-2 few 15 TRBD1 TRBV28 CASSPYRDRAYGYTF
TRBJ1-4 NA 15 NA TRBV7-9 CASSYDGSTNEKLFF
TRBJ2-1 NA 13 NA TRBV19 CASTEQGNNEQFF
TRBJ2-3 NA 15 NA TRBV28 CASSLLERSTDTQYF
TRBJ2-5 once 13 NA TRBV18 CASSPGLDETQYF
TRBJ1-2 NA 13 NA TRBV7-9 CASSYRHRYGYTF
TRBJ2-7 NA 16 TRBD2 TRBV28 CASSAGGSGRPYEQYF
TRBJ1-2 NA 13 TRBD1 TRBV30 CAWSQGGVYGYTF
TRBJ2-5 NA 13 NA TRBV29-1 CSAPQDSQETQYF
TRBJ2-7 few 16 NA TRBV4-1 CASSQLQTDPPYEQYF
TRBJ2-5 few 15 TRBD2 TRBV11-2 CASNTGLAGVETQYF